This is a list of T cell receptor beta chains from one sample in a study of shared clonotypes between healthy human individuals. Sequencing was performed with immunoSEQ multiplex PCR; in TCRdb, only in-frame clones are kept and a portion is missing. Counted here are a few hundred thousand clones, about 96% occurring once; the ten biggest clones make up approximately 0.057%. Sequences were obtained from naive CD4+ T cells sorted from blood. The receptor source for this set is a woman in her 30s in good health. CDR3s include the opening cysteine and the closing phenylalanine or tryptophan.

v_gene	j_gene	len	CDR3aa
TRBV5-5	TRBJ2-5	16	CASRGLAGANQETQYF
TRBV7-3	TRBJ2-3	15	CASSLNTGMADTQYF
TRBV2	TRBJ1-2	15	CASSYDGNIGHGYTF
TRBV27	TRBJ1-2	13	CASSARDSYGYTF
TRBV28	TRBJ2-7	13	CASSLQGTYEQYF
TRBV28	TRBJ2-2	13	CASSRSGTGELFF
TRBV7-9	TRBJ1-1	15	CASRPPPDRDTEAFF
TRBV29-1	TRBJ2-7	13	CSVGQGSSYEQYF
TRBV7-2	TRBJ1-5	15	CASSLAGISNQPQHF
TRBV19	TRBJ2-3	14	CASKGGQGTDTQYF
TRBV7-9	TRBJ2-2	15	CASSRIGAGAGELFF
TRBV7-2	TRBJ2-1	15	CASSSPLGRDNEQFF
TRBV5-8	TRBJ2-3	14	CASTRRPRADTQYF
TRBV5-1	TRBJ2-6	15	CASSLERAGANVLTF
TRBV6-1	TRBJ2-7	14	CAILGAGPPYEQYF
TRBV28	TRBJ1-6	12	CASSGGDSPLHF
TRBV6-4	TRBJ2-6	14	CANEKVSGANVLTF
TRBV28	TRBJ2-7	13	CASKLSWSNEQYF
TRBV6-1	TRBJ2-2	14	CASSDRGRTGELFF
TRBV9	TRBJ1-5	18	CASSVVRKGTYSNQPQHF
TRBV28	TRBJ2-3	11	CASSSISPQYF
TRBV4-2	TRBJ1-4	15	CASSPSTDLYEKLFF
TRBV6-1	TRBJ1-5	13	CASRLGQNQPQHF
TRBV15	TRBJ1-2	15	CATSRDLGGAYGYTF
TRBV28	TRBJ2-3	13	CASSPHDEDTQYF
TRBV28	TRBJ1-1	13	CASSLDRDTEAFF
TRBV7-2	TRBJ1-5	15	CASSLNTVRDQPQHF